Listed below are T cell receptor beta chains from one sample, sequenced in a study of PD-1 blockade in mismatch repair-deficient tumors. Data came from immunoSEQ multiplex PCR; TCRdb stores just in-frame clones and leaves some out. Here the sample spans roughly 10,000 clones, approximately 88% being singletons. These receptors have no known antigen. The specimen comprised cells cultured in vitro, sampled from a patient treated with pembrolizumab. All receptors derive from an adult with mismatch repair-deficient cancer. Each CDR3 is given with its conserved first and last residue. The D gene is left open where the match is weak. Clone size appears in some rows only: once, few, many, or a class for an expanded clone.

TRBV7-7	.	TRBJ2-7	.	CASSFSQGNEQYF	TGTGCTAGCAGCTTTTCTCAGGGAAACGAGCAGTACTTC
TRBV19	.	TRBJ2-7	TRBD1	CASSIWTGGEWAYEQYF	TGTGCCAGTAGTATTTGGACAGGGGGCGAATGGGCCTACGAGCAGTACTTC
TRBV7-6	.	TRBJ2-5	TRBD2	CASSLGTSRGGEGETQYF	TGTGCCAGCAGCTTAGGGACTAGCCGTGGTGGGGAAGGAGAGACCCAGTACTTC
TRBV7-8	.	TRBJ2-7	.	CASSYRTYEQYF	TGTGCCAGCAGCTATCGAACGTACGAGCAGTACTTC
TRBV28	.	TRBJ1-2	.	CASSLRGGGYGYTF	TGTGCCAGCAGTTTAAGGGGTGGGGGCTATGGCTACACCTTC
TRBV19	.	TRBJ2-5	TRBD2	CASSTSTGTSGRGGTQYF	TGTGCCAGTAGTACCTCGACCGGGACTAGCGGGAGGGGAGGGACCCAGTACTTC
TRBV7-9	.	TRBJ1-2	.	CASSPGTSQSYTF	TGTGCCAGCAGCCCCGGAACCTCCCAATCCTACACCTTC
TRBV9	.	TRBJ1-1	.	CASSEGSGGTEAFF	TGTGCCAGCAGCGAGGGATCCGGGGGCACTGAAGCTTTCTTT
TRBV7-9	.	TRBJ1-1	.	CASSTKPPGSGLEAFF	TGTGCCAGCAGCACTAAGCCGCCGGGCTCTGGATTAGAAGCTTTCTTT
TRBV7-3	.	TRBJ2-1	TRBD2	CASSASGSNNEQFF	TGTGCCAGCAGCGCTAGCGGGAGTAACAATGAGCAGTTCTTC
TRBV27	.	TRBJ2-5	.	CASSYTGPQETQYF	TGTGCCAGCAGTTACACAGGACCGCAAGAGACCCAGTACTTC
TRBV7-3	.	TRBJ2-7	.	CASSLTREYEQYF	TGTGCCAGCAGCTTAACCCGGGAATACGAGCAGTACTTC
TRBV5-4	once	TRBJ2-2	.	CASSSDSTGELFF	TGTGCCAGCAGCTCTGACAGCACCGGGGAGCTGTTTTTT
TRBV5-1	.	TRBJ2-7	TRBD2	CASSASSTSGSREQYF	TGCGCCAGCAGCGCATCCTCTACTAGCGGGAGTCGGGAGCAGTACTTC
TRBV15	.	TRBJ1-1	TRBD1	CATSRDKTRGRTEAFF	TGTGCCACCAGCAGAGATAAGACGAGGGGGCGCACTGAAGCTTTCTTT
TRBV4-2	once	TRBJ2-7	TRBD2	CASSPGTSGRSYEQYF	TGTGCCAGCAGCCCCGGGACTAGCGGGAGATCGTACGAGCAGTACTTC
TRBV29-1	.	TRBJ2-3	.	CSVEDRVTRGATDTQYF	TGCAGCGTTGAAGATCGCGTGACTCGAGGAGCCACAGATACGCAGTATTTT
TRBV28	.	TRBJ2-7	.	CASIGQGYYEQYF	TGTGCCAGCATTGGCCAGGGGTATTACGAGCAGTACTTC
TRBV10-2	.	TRBJ2-7	TRBD1	CASAEGQGLREQYF	TGCGCCAGCGCTGAAGGACAGGGTCTCCGCGAGCAGTACTTC
TRBV7-9	.	TRBJ1-5	TRBD1	CASSPGVGGPGQPQHF	TGTGCCAGCAGCCCCGGGGTAGGGGGCCCAGGGCAGCCCCAGCATTTT
TRBV6-6	once	TRBJ1-1	TRBD1	CASSAGTGNTEAFF	TGTGCCAGCAGTGCCGGGACAGGGAACACTGAAGCTTTCTTT
TRBV18	once	TRBJ2-7	TRBD2	CASSPLGGYYEQYF	TGTGCCAGCTCACCACTCGGGGGGTATTACGAGCAGTACTTC
TRBV5-1	.	TRBJ2-1	TRBD2	CASSLEGLAGGPQYNEQFF	TGCGCCAGCAGCTTGGAAGGACTAGCGGGAGGGCCCCAATACAATGAGCAGTTCTTC
TRBV19	.	TRBJ1-2	.	CAREAATLYGYTF	TGTGCCAGGGAAGCAGCGACCCTCTATGGCTACACCTTC
TRBV7-9	.	TRBJ1-4	.	CASSLRAATNEKLFF	TGTGCCAGCAGCTTACGGGCAGCAACTAATGAAAAACTGTTTTTT
TRBV5-4	.	TRBJ1-4	TRBD1	CASSQDRGDGKLFF	TGTGCCAGCAGCCAGGACAGGGGGGATGGAAAACTGTTTTTT
TRBV7-3	.	TRBJ2-2	TRBD2	CASSPSGRANTGELFF	TGTGCCAGCAGCCCCAGCGGGAGAGCGAACACCGGGGAGCTGTTTTTT
TRBV27	.	TRBJ1-2	TRBD1	CASRFGTETNYGYTF	TGTGCCAGCAGGTTTGGGACAGAAACTAACTATGGCTACACCTTC